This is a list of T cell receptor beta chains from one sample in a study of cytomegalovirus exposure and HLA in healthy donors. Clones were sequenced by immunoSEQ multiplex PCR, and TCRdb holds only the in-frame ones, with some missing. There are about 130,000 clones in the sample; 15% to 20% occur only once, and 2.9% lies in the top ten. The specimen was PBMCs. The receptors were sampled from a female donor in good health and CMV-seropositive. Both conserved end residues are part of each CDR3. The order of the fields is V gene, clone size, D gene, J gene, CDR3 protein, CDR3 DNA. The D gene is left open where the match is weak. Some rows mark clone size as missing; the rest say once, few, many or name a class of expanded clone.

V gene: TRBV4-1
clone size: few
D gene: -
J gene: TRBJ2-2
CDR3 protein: CASSQVDLGFTGELFF
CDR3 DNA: TGCGCCAGCAGCCAAGTCGATCTGGGCTTCACCGGGGAGCTGTTTTTT

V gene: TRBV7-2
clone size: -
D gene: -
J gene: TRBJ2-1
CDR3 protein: CASSLGRNGEQFF
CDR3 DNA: TGTGCCAGCAGCTTAGGGCGGAACGGGGAGCAGTTCTTC

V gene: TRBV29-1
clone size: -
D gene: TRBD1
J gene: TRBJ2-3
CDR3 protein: CSGTGYRADTQYF
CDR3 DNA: TGCAGCGGGACAGGGTATCGCGCAGATACGCAGTATTTT

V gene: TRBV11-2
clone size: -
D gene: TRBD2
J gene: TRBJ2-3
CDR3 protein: CASSRTSDTQYF
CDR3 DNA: TGTGCCAGCAGCCGGACTAGCGATACGCAGTATTTT

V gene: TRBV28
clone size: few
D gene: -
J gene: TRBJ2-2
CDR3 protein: CASSSRHGGDRVSGELFF
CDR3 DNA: TGTGCCAGCAGTTCCAGACACGGGGGGGACAGGGTGTCCGGGGAGCTGTTTTTT

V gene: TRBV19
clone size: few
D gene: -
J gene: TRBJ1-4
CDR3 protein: CASSIIVARNEKLFF
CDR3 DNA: TGTGCCAGTAGTATTATCGTGGCACGTAATGAAAAACTGTTTTTT

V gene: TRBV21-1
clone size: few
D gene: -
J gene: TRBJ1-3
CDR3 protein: CASSTHQDRAPGNTIYF
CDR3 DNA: TGTGCCAGCAGCACTCACCAGGACAGGGCCCCTGGAAACACCATATATTTT

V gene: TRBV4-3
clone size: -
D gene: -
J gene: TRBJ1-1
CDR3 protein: CASSQDRAGGQPEAFF
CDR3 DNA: TGCGCCAGCAGCCAAGATAGGGCAGGCGGACAACCTGAAGCTTTCTTT

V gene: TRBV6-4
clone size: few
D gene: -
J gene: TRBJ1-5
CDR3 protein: CASSEDIYQPQHF
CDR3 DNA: TGTGCCAGCAGTGAGGACATTTATCAGCCCCAGCATTTT

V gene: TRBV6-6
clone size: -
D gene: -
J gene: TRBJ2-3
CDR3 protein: CASSPQGDSTDTQYF
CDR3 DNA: TGTGCCAGCAGTCCGCAGGGTGACAGCACAGATACGCAGTATTTT

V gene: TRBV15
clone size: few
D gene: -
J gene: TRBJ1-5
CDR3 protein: CATSRAPPGQPQHF
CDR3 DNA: TGTGCCACCAGCAGAGCGCCCCCCGGGCAGCCCCAGCATTTT

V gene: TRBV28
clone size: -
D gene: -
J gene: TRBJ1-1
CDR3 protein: CASRLYGAEAFF
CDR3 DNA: TGTGCCAGCAGGCTTTACGGGGCTGAAGCTTTCTTT

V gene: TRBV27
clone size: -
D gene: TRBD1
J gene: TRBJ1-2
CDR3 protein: CASGRTGDKYGYTF
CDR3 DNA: TGTGCCAGCGGGAGGACAGGGGATAAATATGGCTACACCTTC

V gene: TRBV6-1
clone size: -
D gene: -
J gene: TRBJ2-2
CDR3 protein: CASSVRDKWLSTGELFF
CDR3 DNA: TGTGCCAGCAGTGTAAGAGACAAGTGGCTGAGCACCGGGGAGCTGTTTTTT

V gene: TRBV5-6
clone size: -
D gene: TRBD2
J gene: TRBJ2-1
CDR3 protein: CASSSTFSGTSAYNEQFF
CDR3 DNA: TGTGCCAGCAGCTCAACATTTTCCGGGACTAGCGCCTACAATGAGCAGTTCTTC

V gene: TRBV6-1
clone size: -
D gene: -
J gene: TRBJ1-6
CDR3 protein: CASSEDPSGEPNSPLHF
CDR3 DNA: TGTGCCAGCAGTGAAGACCCCTCAGGGGAACCAAATTCACCCCTCCACTTT

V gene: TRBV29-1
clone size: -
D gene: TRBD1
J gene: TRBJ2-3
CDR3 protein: CSVEDGQGLDTQYF
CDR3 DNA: TGCAGCGTTGAAGACGGACAGGGCCTAGATACGCAGTATTTT

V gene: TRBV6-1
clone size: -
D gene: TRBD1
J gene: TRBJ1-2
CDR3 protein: CASHQDRGLYGYTF
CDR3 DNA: TGTGCCAGCCACCAGGACAGGGGGCTTTATGGCTACACCTTC

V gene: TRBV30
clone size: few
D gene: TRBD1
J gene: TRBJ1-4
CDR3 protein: CAWSSWTGGQANEKLFF
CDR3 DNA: TGTGCCTGGAGTAGTTGGACAGGGGGCCAGGCTAATGAAAAACTGTTTTTT

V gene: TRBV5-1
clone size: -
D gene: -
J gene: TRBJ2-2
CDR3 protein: CASSPTGRGSGELFF
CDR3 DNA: TGCGCCAGCAGTCCCACAGGTCGTGGGTCCGGGGAGCTGTTTTTT

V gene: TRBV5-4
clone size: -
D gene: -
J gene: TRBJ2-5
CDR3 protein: CASSLVQGRETQYF
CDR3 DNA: TGTGCCAGCAGCTTGGTACAGGGTAGAGAGACCCAGTACTTC

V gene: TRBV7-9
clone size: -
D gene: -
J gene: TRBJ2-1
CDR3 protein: CASSLEQIYNEQFF
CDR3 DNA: TGTGCCAGCAGCTTAGAACAGATTTACAATGAGCAGTTCTTC

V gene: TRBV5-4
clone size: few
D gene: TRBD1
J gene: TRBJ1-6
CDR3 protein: CASSSGPTGWNSPLHF
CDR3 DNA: TGTGCCAGCAGCTCAGGACCGACAGGGTGGAATTCACCCCTCCACTTT

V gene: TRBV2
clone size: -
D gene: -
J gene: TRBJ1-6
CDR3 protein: CASRTSSGWNSPLHF
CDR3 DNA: TGTGCCAGCAGAACTTCATCGGGTTGGAATTCACCCCTCCACTTT

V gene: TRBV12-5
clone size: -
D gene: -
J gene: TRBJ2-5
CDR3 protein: CASGQSGRNQETQYF
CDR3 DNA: TGTGCTAGTGGACAAAGTGGGAGGAACCAAGAGACCCAGTACTTC

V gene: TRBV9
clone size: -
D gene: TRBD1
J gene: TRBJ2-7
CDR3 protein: CASSVGRTGGSRYEQYF
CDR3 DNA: TGTGCCAGCAGCGTAGGTCGGACAGGGGGTTCCCGCTACGAGCAGTACTTC

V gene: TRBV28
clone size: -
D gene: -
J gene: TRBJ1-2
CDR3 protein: CASSFLAGLFYGYTF
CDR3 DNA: TGTGCCAGCAGTTTCTTGGCAGGACTCTTCTATGGCTACACCTTC

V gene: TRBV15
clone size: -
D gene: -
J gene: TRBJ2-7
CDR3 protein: CATSRDRGAVYEQYF
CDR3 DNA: TGTGCCACCAGCAGAGACAGGGGGGCGGTCTACGAGCAGTACTTC

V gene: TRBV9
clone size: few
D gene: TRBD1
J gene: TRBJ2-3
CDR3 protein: CASSVVPRRGAGGEDTQYF
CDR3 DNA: TGTGCCAGCAGCGTAGTCCCTAGAAGGGGGGCAGGGGGCGAAGATACGCAGTATTTT

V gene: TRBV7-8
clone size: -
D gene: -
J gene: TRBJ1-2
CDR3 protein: CASSLDQGLGGYTF
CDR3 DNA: TGTGCCAGCAGCTTAGACCAGGGCCTCGGCGGCTACACCTTC

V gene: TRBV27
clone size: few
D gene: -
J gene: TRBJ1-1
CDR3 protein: CASSLSIRGTEAFF
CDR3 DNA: TGTGCCAGCAGTTTATCGATCAGGGGCACTGAAGCTTTCTTT

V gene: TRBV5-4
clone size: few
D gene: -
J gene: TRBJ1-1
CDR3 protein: CASSWGGPEAFF
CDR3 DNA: TGTGCCAGCAGCTGGGGGGGACCTGAAGCTTTCTTT

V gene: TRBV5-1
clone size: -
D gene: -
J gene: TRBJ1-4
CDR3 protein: CASGLQGGDEKLFF
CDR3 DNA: TGCGCCAGCGGATTACAGGGCGGCGATGAAAAACTGTTTTTT

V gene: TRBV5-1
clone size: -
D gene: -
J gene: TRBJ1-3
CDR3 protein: CASSLSGRGNTIYF
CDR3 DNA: TGCGCCAGCAGCTTATCGGGTCGTGGAAACACCATATATTTT

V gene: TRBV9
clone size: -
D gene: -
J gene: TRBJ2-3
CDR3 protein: CASSPYYTDTQYF
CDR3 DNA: TGTGCCAGCAGCCCATACTACACAGATACGCAGTATTTT

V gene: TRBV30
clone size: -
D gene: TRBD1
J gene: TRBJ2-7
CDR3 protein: CAWSAALDRRTYEQYF
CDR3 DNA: TGTGCCTGGAGTGCCGCCCTGGACAGGAGAACCTACGAGCAGTACTTC

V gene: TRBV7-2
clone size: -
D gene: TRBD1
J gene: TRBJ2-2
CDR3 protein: CASSWRDRGNTGELFF
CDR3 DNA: TGTGCCAGCAGCTGGCGGGACAGGGGTAACACCGGGGAGCTGTTTTTT

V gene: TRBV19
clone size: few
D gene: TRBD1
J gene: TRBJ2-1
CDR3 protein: CASSTQGAYNEQFF
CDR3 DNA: TGTGCCAGTAGTACCCAGGGGGCCTACAATGAGCAGTTCTTC

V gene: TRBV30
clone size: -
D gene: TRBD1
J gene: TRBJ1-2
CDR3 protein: CAWSEGTGYNYGYTF
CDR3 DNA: TGTGCCTGGAGCGAAGGGACAGGTTATAACTATGGCTACACCTTC

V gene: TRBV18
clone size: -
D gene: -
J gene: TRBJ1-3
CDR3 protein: CASSLRPRGSGNTIYF
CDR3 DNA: TGTGCCAGCTCACTGCGGCCCAGGGGCTCTGGAAACACCATATATTTT

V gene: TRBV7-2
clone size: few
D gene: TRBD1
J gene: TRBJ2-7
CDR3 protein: CASSFMTGPHEQYF
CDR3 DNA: TGTGCCAGCAGTTTCATGACAGGGCCCCACGAGCAGTACTTC

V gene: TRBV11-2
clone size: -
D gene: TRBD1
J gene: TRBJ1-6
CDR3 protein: CASAFGTVNSPLHF
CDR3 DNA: TGTGCCAGCGCTTTCGGGACAGTTAATTCACCCCTCCACTTT

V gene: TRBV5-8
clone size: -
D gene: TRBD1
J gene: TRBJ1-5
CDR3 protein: CASSPGQGWGNQPQHF
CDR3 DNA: TGTGCCAGCAGCCCTGGACAGGGATGGGGCAATCAGCCCCAGCATTTT

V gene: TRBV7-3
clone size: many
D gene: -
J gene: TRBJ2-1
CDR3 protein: CASSFGIGVYNEQFF
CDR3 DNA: TGTGCCAGCAGCTTTGGAATCGGGGTTTACAATGAGCAGTTCTTC

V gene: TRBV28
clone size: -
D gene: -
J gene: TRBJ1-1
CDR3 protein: CASSLIEWTNTEAFF
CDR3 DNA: TGTGCCAGCAGTTTAATAGAATGGACTAACACTGAAGCTTTCTTT

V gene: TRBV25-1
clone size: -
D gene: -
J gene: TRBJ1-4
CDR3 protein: CASSRTGGEKLFF
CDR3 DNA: TGTGCCAGTTCCCGGACTGGAGGGGAAAAACTGTTTTTT

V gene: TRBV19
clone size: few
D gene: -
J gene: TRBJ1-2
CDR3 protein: CASSILPRQANYGYTF
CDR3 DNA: TGTGCCAGTAGTATCCTACCCCGACAGGCTAACTATGGCTACACCTTC

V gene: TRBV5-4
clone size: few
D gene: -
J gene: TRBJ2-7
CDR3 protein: CASSQGNLYEQYF
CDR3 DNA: TGTGCCAGCAGCCAGGGAAATCTCTACGAGCAGTACTTC